A selection of T cell receptor beta chains follows, all from one sample in a study of T-cell memory formation after mild COVID-19. TCRdb independently ran MiXCR on the 5' RACE reads; one entry per CDR3 protein. The table shows fewer than 400,000 distinct CDR3 sequences, with 10% to 15% occurring only once. Input material: PBMCs or a T cell subset sorted from them (not recorded which). The receptors stem from a young man who had mild COVID-19 (a few samples of this study predate the infection). Cell type and time point are not known. Each CDR3 is given with its conserved first and last residue. The order of the fields is V gene, CDR3 protein.

TRBV5-1 | CASSFDRSRDTQYF
TRBV15 | CATTMTGRPFYGYTF
TRBV12-5 | CASGLGASGSIGTDTQYF
TRBV29-1 | CSQGGILTDTQYF
TRBV7-9 | CASSFSLKDGQPQHF
TRBV7-7 | CASSLSGTGVINEQFF
TRBV29-1 | CSVSLASGAVRAQYF
TRBV9 | CASSDLGVSGELFF
TRBV5-1 | CASSLGSGGSEETQYF
TRBV4-3 | CASSQDRRGYYEQYF
TRBV4-2 | CASSLRLAGFGNEQFF
TRBV7-7 | CASSPLRDYSNTGELFF
TRBV6-5 | CASTGNYEQYF
TRBV27 | CASSPGEYNEQFF
TRBV4-3 | CASSQDYFDGATNEKLFF
TRBV10-2 | CASRPTVYNSPLHF
TRBV5-5 | CASSLGTDSYNEQFF
TRBV12-5 | CASGAGTGITEAFF
TRBV28 | CASSLWVGEVSPLHF
TRBV10-3 | CAISEGGTYEQYF
TRBV29-1 | CSVAGPSSYEQYF
TRBV5-1 | CASSPGTGGYGYTF
TRBV7-9 | CASLDRFMRELFF
TRBV4-1 | CASSRQGQPSYGYTF
TRBV28 | CASSFHTPGAGANVLTF
TRBV7-2 | CASSVSHTDTQYF
TRBV24-1 | CAIGDVSTDTQYF
TRBV2 | CASSLGQGGSNTEAFF
TRBV5-1 | CASSLKGPNTGELFF